This T cell receptor beta chain comes out of a study of B cell selection in AIRE deficiency. Clones were sequenced by immunoSEQ multiplex PCR, and TCRdb holds only the in-frame ones, with some missing. The table includes tens of thousands of clones, around 93% detected once. Sorted regulatory T cells were CD4-positive, CD25-high and CD127-low or negative. CDR3 size: 15 residues. Germline V CDR1 and CDR2: SGHVS, FQNEAQ. V gave up 3 bases and J gave up 8 bases, with 18 bases separating them. Sequencing was performed on CD4+CD25+ Tregs sorted from PBMCs. The source is a human donor in good health. This rearrangement joins TRBV7-8 to TRBJ2-3; D may correspond to TRBD1 or TRBD2 (6 bases each). The DNA for the CDR3 is TGTGCCAGCAGCTTGCCGTGGGGGGCACAGACTACGCAGTATTTT. As protein: CASSLPWGAQTTQYF.